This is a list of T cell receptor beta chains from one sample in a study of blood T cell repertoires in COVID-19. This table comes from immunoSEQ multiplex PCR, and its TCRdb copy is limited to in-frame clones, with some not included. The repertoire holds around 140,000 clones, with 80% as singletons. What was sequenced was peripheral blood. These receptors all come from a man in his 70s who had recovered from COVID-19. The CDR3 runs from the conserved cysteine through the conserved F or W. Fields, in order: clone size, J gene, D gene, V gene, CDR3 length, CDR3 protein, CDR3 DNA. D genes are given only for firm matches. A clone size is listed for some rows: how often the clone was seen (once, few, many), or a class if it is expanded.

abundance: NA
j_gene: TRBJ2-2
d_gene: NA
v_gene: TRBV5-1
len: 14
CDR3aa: CASSPTDLAGELFF
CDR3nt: TGCGCCAGCAGCCCGACAGATTTAGCCGGGGAGCTGTTTTTT

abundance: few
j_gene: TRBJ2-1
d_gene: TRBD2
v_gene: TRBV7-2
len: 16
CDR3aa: CASSLVRLAVYNEQFF
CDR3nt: TGTGCCAGCAGCTTAGTTCGCCTAGCGGTATACAATGAGCAGTTCTTC

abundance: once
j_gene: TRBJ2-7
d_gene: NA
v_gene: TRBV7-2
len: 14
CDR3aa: CASSLYRVSYEQYF
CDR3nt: TGTGCCAGCAGCTTATACAGGGTATCCTACGAGCAGTACTTC

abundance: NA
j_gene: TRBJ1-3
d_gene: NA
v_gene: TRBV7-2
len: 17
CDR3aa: CASSLGGGARSGNTIYF
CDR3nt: TGTGCCAGCAGCTTAGGAGGGGGGGCTCGGTCTGGAAACACCATATATTTT

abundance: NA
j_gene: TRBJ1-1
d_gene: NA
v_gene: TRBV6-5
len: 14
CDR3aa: CASRKGLGNTEAFF
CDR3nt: TGTGCCAGCAGAAAGGGGCTAGGGAACACTGAAGCTTTCTTT

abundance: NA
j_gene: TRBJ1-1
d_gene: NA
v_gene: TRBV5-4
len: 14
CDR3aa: CASSIEQGNTEAFF
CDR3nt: TGTGCCAGCAGCATAGAACAGGGGAACACTGAAGCTTTCTTT

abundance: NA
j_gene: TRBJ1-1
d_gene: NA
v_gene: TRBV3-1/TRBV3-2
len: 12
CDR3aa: CASSRLDREAFF
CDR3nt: TGTGCCAGCAGCCGGCTTGACAGAGAAGCTTTCTTT

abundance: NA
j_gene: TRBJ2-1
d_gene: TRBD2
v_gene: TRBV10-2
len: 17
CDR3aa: CASSASGSSRGYNEQFF
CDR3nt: TGCGCCAGCAGTGCTAGCGGGAGTTCCAGGGGTTACAATGAGCAGTTCTTC

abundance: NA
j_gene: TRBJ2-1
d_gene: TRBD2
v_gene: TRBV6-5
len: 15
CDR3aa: CASRAGAFGWNEQFF
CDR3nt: TGTGCCAGCAGAGCGGGAGCTTTCGGGTGGAATGAGCAGTTCTTC

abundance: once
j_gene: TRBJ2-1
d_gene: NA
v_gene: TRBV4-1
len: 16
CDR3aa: CASSQGGVSGYNEQFF
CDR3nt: TGCGCCAGCAGCCAAGGGGGGGTGTCGGGCTACAATGAGCAGTTCTTC

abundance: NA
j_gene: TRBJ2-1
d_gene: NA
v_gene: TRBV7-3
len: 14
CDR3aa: CASSFDSFTDEQFF
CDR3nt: TGTGCCAGCAGCTTTGACAGTTTTACCGATGAGCAGTTCTTC

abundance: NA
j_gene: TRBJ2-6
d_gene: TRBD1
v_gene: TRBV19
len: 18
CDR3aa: CASRLQGGLPSGANVLTF
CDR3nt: TGTGCCAGTAGACTACAGGGGGGCCTTCCCTCTGGGGCCAACGTCCTGACTTTC

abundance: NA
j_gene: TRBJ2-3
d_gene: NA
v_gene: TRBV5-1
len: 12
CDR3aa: CASSVSLDTQYF
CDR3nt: TGCGCCAGCAGCGTCAGTCTAGATACGCAGTATTTT

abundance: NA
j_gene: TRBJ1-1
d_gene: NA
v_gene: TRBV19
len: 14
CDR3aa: CASRPGGRWAEAFF
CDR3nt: TGTGCCAGTAGACCCGGGGGGAGGTGGGCTGAAGCTTTCTTT

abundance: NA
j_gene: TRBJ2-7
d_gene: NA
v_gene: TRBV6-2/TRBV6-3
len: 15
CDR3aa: CASSRVLRGSYEQYF
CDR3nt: TGTGCCAGCAGTCGTGTACTTAGAGGGTCCTACGAGCAGTACTTC

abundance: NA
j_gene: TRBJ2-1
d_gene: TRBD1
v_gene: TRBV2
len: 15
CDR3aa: CASSEADRVYNEQFF
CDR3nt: TGTGCCAGCAGTGAAGCGGACAGGGTCTACAATGAGCAGTTCTTC

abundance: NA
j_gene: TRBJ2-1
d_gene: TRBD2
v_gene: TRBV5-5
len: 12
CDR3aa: CASSIGLAGTIF
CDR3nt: TGTGCCAGCAGCATCGGACTAGCGGGGACTATCTTC

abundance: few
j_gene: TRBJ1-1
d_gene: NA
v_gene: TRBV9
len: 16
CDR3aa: CASSVGGKGRTTEAFF
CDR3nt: TGTGCCAGCAGCGTAGGGGGTAAGGGGAGGACCACTGAAGCTTTCTTT

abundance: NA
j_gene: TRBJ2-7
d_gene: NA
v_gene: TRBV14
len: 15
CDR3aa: CASSQLSVASYEQYF
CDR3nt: TGTGCCAGCAGCCAACTTAGCGTGGCTTCCTACGAGCAGTACTTC

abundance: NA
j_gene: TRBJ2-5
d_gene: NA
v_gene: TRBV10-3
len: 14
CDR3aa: CAILDPAGSETQYF
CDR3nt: TGTGCCATCTTGGACCCCGCAGGGTCAGAGACCCAGTACTTC

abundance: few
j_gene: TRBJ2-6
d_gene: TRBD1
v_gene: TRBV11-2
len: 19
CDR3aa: CASSSGWRQGSSGANVLTF
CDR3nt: TGTGCCAGCAGCTCCGGTTGGAGACAGGGGAGCTCTGGGGCCAACGTCCTGACTTTC

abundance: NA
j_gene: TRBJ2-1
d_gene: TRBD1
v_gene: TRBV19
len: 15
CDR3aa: CASSYRGASYNEQFF
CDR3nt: TGTGCCAGTAGTTACAGGGGGGCCTCCTACAATGAGCAGTTCTTC

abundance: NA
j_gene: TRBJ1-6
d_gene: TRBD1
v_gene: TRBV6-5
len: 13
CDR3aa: CASSDRENSPLHF
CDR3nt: TGTGCCAGCTCGGACAGGGAGAATTCACCCCTCCACTTT

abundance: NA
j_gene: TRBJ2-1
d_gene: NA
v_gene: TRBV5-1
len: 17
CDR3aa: CASTALGSAGPYNEQFF
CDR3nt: TGCGCCAGCACCGCCCTAGGTTCGGCAGGGCCTTACAATGAGCAGTTCTTC

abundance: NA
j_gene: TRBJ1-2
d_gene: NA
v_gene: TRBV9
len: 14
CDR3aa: CASSVDRSPYGYTF
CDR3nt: TGTGCCAGCAGCGTAGACAGGTCCCCCTATGGCTACACCTTC

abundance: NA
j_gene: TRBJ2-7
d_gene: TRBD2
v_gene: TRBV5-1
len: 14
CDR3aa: CASSLEASGTEQYF
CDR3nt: TGCGCCAGCAGCTTGGAGGCTAGCGGGACCGAGCAGTACTTC

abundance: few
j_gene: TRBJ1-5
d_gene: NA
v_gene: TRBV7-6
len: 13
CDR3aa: CASSFGVGQPQHF
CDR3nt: TGTGCCAGCAGCTTCGGGGTAGGTCAGCCCCAGCATTTT

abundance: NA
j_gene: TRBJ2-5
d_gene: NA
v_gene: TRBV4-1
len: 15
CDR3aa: CASSRDTRGQETQYF
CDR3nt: TGCGCCAGCAGTCGGGACACCAGGGGCCAAGAGACCCAGTACTTC

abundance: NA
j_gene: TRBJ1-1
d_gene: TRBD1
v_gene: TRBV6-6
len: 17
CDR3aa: CASSHRDRGILGTEAFF
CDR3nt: TGTGCCAGCAGTCATCGGGACAGGGGGATTTTGGGCACTGAAGCTTTCTTT